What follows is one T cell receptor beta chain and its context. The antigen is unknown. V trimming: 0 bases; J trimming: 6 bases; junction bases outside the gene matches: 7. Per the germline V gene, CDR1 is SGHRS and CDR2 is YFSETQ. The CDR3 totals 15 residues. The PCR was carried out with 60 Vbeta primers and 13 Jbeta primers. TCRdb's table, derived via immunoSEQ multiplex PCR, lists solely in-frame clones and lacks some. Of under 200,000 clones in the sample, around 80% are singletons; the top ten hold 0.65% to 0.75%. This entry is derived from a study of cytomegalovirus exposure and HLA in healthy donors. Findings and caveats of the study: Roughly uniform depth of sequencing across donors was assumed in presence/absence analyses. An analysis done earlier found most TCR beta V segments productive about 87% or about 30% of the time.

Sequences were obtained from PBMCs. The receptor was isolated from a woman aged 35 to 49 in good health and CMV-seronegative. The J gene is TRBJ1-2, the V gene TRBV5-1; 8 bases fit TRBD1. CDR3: CASSLDGQGVDGYTF. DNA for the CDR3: TGCGCCAGCAGCTTGGATGGACAGGGTGTGGATGGCTACACCTTC.